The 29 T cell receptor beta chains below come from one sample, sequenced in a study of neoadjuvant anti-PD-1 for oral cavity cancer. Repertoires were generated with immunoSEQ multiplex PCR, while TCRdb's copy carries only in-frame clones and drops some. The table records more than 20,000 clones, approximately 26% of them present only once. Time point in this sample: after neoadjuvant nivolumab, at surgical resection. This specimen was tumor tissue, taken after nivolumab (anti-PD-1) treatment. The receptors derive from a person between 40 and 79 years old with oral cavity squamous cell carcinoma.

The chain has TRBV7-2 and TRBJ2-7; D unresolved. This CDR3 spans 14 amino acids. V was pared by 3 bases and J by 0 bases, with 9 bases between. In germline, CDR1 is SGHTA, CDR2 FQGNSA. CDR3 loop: CASSFIRASYEQYF. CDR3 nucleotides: TGTGCCAGCAGCTTCATCCGGGCCTCCTACGAGCAGTACTTC.

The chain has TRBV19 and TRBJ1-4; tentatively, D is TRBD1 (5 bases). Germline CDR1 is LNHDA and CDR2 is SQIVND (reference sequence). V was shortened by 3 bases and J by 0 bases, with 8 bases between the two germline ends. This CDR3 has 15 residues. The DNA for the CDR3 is TGTGCCAGTAGTATCGGGACTTCAACTAATGAAAAACTGTTTTTT. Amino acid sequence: CASSIGTSTNEKLFF.

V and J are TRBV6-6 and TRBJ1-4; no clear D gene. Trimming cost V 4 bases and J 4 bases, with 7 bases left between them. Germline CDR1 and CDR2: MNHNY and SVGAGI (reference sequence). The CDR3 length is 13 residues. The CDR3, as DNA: TGTGCCAGCAGTTGGCAGATTAATGAAAAACTGTTTTTT. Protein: CASSWQINEKLFF.

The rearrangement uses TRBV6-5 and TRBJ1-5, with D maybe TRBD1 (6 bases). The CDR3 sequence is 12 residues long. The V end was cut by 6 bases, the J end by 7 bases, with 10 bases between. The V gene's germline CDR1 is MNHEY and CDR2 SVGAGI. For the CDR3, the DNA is TGTGCCAGCAGGACAGGTTTCCAGCCCCAGCATTTT. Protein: CASRTGFQPQHF.

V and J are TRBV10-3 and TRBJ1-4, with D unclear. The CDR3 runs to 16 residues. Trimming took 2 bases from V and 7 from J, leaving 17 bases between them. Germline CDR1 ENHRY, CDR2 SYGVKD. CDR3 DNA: TGTGCCATCAGTGAGCAGGATAGGAGATCAGGTGAAAAACTGTTTTTT. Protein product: CAISEQDRRSGEKLFF.

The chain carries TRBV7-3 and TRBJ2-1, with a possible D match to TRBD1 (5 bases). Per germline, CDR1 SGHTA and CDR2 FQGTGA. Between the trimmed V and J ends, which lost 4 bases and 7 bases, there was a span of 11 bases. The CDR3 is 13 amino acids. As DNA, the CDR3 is TGTGCCAGCAGCTCTGGCAAGGGGAATGAGCAGTTCTTC. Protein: CASSSGKGNEQFF.

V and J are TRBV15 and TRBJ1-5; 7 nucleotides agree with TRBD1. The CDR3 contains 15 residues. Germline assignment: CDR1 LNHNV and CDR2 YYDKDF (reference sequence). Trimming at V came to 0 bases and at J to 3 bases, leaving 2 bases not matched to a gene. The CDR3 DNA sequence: TGTGCCACCAGCAGAGATAAGGGGGCCAATCAGCCCCAGCATTTT. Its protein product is CATSRDKGANQPQHF.

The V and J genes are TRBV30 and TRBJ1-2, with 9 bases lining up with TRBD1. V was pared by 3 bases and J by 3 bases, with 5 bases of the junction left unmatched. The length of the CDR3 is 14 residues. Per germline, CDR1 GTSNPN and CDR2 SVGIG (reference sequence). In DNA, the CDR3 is TGTGCCTGGAGCGGACAGGGGAGGGACTATGGCTACACCTTC. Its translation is CAWSGQGRDYGYTF.

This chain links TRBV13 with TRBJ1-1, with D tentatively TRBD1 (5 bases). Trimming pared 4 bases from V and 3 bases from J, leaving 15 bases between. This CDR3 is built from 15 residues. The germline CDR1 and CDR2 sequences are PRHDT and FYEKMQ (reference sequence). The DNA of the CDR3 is TGTGCCAGCAGCTCAACCCCCGGGGACTACACTGAAGCTTTCTTT. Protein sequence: CASSSTPGDYTEAFF. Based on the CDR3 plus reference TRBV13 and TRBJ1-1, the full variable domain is AAGVIQSPRHLIKEKRETATLKCYPIPRHDTVYWYQQGPGQDPQFLISFYEKMQSDKGSIPDRFSAQQFSDYHSELNMSSLELGDSALYFCASSSTPGDYTEAFFGQGTRLTVV.

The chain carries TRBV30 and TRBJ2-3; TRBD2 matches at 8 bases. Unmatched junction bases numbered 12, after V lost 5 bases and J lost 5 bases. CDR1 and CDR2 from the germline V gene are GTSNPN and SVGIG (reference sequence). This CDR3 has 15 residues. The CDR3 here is CAWSGVGGRIDTQYF. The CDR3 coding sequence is TGTGCCTGGTCTGGGGTCGGCGGGAGGATAGATACGCAGTATTTT.

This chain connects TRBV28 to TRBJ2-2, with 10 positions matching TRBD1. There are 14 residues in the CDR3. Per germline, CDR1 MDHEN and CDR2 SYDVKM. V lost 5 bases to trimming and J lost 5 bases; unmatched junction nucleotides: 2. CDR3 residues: CASSRGQGTGELFF. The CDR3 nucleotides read TGTGCCAGCAGTCGGGGACAGGGGACCGGGGAGCTGTTTTTT.

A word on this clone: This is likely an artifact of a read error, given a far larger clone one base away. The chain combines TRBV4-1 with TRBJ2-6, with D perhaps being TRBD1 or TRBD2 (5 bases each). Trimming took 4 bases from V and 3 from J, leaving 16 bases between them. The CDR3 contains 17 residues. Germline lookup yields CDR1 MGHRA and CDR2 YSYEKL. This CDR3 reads CASSREGPGIGANVLTF. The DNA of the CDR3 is TGCGCCAGCAGCCGCGAGGGACCGGGCATTGGGGCCAACGTCCTGACTTTC.

The CDR3 region has the DNA TGTGCCAGCAGCCCCAGCGCACTAGCGGGGGTGGAGCAGTTCTTC. This sequence encodes CASSPSALAGVEQFF. The chain employs TRBV7-3 and TRBJ2-1, with 11 nucleotides matching TRBD2. Looked up from germline, CDR1 is SGHTA and CDR2 is FQGTGA. The CDR3 sequence is 15 residues long. The trim removed 5 bases at V and 10 bases at J, leaving 10 bases unmatched.

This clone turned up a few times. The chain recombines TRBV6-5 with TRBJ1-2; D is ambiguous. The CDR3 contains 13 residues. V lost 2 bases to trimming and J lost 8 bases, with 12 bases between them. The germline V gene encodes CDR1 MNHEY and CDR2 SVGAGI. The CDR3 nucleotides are TGTGCCAGCAGTTACCGGAGGGCGCACGGCTACACCTTC. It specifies CASSYRRAHGYTF.

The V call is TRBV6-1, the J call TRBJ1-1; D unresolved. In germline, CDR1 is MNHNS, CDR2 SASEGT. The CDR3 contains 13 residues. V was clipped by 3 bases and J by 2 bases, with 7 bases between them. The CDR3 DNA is TGTGCCAGCAGTGACGGAAAAAACACTGAAGCTTTCTTT. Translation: CASSDGKNTEAFF.

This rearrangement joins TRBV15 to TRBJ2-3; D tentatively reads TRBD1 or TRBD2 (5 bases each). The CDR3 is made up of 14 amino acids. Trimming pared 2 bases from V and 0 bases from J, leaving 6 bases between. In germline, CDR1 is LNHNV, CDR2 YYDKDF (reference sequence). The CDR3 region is CATSRWGSTDTQYF. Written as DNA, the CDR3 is TGTGCCACCAGCAGATGGGGGAGCACAGATACGCAGTATTTT.

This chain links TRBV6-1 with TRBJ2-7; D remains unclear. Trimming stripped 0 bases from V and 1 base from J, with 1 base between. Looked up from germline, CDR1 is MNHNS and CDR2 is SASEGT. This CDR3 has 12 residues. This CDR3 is CASSEASYEQYF. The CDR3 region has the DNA TGTGCCAGCAGTGAAGCTTCCTACGAGCAGTACTTC.

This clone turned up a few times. CDR3 protein: CASGLGGWRDQPQHF. CDR3 sequence (DNA): TGTGCTAGTGGTTTGGGAGGATGGAGGGATCAGCCCCAGCATTTT. The V and J genes are TRBV12-5 and TRBJ1-5; D is uncertain. The germline gives CDR1 LGHNT, CDR2 FRNRAP. The CDR3 covers 15 residues. Trimming stripped 1 base from V and 5 bases from J, with 12 bases between.

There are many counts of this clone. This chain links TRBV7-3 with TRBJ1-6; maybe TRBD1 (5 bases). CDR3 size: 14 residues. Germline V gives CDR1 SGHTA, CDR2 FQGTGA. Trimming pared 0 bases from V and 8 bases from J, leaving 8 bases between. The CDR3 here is CASSLTGDDSPLHF. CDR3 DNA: TGTGCCAGCAGCTTAACGGGGGATGATTCACCCCTCCACTTT.

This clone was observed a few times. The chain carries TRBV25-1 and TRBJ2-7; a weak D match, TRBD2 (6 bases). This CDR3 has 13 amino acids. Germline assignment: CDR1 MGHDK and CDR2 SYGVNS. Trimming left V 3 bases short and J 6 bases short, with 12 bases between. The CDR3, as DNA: TGTGCCAGCAGTGACGGGAGTGAGAGCGAGCAGTACTTC. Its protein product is CASSDGSESEQYF.

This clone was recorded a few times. CDR3 region: CASSKGQTYGYTF. CDR3 nucleotides: TGTGCCAGCAGCAAGGGACAGACTTATGGCTACACCTTC. The chain has TRBV9 and TRBJ1-2; TRBD1 matches at 7 bases. The CDR3 totals 13 residues. Germline V gene lookup returns CDR1 SGDLS and CDR2 YYNGEE. J gave up 5 bases and V 4 bases, and 5 bases lay outside the gene matches.

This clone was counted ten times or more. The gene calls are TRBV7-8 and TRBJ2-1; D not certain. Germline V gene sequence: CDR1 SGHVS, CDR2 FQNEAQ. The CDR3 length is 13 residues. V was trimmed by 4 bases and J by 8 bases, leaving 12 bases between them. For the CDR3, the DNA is TGTGCCAGCAGCTCCTCCCGGAACGATGAGCAGTTCTTC. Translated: CASSSSRNDEQFF.

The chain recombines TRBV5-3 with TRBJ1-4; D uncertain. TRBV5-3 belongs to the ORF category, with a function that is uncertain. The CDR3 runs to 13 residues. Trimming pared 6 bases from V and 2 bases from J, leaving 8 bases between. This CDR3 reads CARIRRTNEKLFF. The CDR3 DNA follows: TGTGCCAGAATACGGCGGACTAATGAAAAACTGTTTTTT.

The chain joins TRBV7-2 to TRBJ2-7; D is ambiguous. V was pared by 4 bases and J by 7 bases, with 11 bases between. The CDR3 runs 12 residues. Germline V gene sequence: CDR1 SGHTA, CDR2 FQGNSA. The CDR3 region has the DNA TGTGCCAGCAGCTACTCGGGCAGGGAGCAGTACTTC. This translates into CASSYSGREQYF.

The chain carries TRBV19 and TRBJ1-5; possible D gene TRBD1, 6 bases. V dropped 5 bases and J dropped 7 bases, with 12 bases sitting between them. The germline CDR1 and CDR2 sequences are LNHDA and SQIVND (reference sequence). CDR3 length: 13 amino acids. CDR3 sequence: CASSVQGRQPQHF. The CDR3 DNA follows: TGTGCCAGTAGTGTACAGGGCAGACAGCCCCAGCATTTT.

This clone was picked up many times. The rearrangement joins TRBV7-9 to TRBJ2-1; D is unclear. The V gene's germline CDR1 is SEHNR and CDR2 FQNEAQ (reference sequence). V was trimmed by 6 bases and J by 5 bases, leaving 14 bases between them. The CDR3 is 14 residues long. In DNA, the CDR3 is TGTGCCAGCAGAAGTGGTGTTTTCGACAATGAGCAGTTCTTC. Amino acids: CASRSGVFDNEQFF.

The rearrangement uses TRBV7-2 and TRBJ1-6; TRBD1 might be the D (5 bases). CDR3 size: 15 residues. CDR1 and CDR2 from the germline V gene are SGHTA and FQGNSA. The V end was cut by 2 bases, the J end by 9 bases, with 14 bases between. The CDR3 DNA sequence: TGTGCCAGCAGCTTATTGCCCCGCGGGGGTTCACCCCTCCACTTT. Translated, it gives CASSLLPRGGSPLHF.

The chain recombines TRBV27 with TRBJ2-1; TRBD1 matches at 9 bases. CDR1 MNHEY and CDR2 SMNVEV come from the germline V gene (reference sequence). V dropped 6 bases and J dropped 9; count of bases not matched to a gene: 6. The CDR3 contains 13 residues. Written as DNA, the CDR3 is TGTGCCAGCAGCAGGACAGGGGAGGTTGAGCAGTTCTTC. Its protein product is CASSRTGEVEQFF.

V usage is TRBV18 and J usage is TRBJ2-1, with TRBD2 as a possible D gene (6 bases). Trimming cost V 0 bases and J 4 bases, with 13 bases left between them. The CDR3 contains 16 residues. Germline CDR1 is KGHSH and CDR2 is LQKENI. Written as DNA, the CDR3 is TGTGCCAGCTCACCACCGTTTCAGGGACTGTACAATGAGCAGTTCTTC. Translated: CASSPPFQGLYNEQFF.